This TCR beta chain was identified in a study of T cell responses to AZD1222 COVID-19 vaccine (dated by TCRdb to 2020 to 2022). Turning to the overall study: A total of about 250 trial participants underwent TCR sequencing, of whom 207 had received two doses of AZD1222 and roughly 26 had received two doses of the MenACWY control vaccine. Trial participants were enrolled by age into subgroups of 18-55, 56-69 and 70-plus years, and roughly 160, 29 and 62 TCR-sequenced participants, respectively, were included in these subgroups. General conclusions and limits of the study: Because no samples from the day 14 peak response were available, repertoires could be characterized only after the peak T cell response. Only 5 to 7 AZD1222 recipients were SARS-CoV-2 seropositive at baseline, limiting conclusions about previously exposed vaccinees. The 56-69-year group was small, and its depth increase did not reach significance, likely because of low power. Most participants were white British and females outnumbered males, and the authors suggested that clonal diversity may have been underestimated. Reportedly, close to half of the unique spike-specific TCRs recognized epitopes lying outside the regions that are mutated in the B.1.351 and B.1.1.7 variants. A significant rise in spike-specific TCR breadth and depth was observed after two AZD1222 doses relative to day 0 and relative to MenACWY recipients. CD4 TCRs associated with the vaccine covered the entire spike protein, and the dominant responses were in regions 160-218 and 743-854.

The CDR3 regions of human TCRbeta chains were subjected to immunosequencing. The authors' analysis ran thus. TCRs in the repertoires were matched against a reference library of SARS-CoV-2-specific TCRs that had been generated with the MIRA antigen-specificity platform. Breadth was defined as the fraction of unique TCRs that were SARS-CoV-2-associated, and depth was defined as the fraction of total T cells that were SARS-CoV-2-associated. Using the MIRA data, each spike-specific TCR was assigned both to the spike region to which the TCR was reactive and to a CD4 or CD8 class. Log10-transformed breadth and depth values were compared by one-way ANOVA with Sidak's multiple comparisons tests. TCRdb limited this immuneACCESS table to in-frame rearrangements with V and J called. A share of clones is missing; checked studies link under half to unresolved V genes, and the rest is unexplained. The V and J calls and clone size are taken from that table; D and trimming were inferred from the DNA. The sample data list some 90,000 clones, and about 89% of these were observed just once. Of the sample, roughly 5.2% is held by the ten largest clones.

Reading the label with the study, this specimen's time point is: about 28 days (+/-7) after the second vaccine dose. AZD1222 recipients whose second dose came at about 4 weeks and those whose second dose came at about 12 weeks were combined into one group, since spike-specific TCR depth and breadth did not differ between the two schedules. Samples from vaccinated people were obtained from the UK trials COV001 and COV002, which included a single-blind randomized controlled phase 2/3 trial of AZD1222 (ChAdOx1 nCoV-19) in healthy adults. Trial participant PBMC samples were collected at day 0 and day 28 after the second dose for TCRbeta chain sequencing. This clone counts as medium-sized (0.01 to 0.1%). Its target antigen remains unknown. Base qualities are not provided; no much larger clone lies one nucleotide away. V lost 7 bases and J lost 3 bases, and the count of bases not matched to a germline gene is 9. The germline V gene (reference sequence) supplies CDR1 LNHDA and CDR2 SQIVND. Spanning cysteine to phenylalanine, the CDR3 consists of 18 amino acids. Only the CDR3 portion is preserved as DNA: 54 bases, with reading frame beginning at the first base.

This specimen consisted of peripheral blood, obtained 28 days after the second AZD1222 dose. The receptor was derived from an adult who received the AZD1222 COVID-19 vaccine. The sequence is built from TRBV19 and TRBJ2-2; 15 central bases correspond to TRBD2. The DNA sequence follows: TGTGCCAGTACGCGGGGACTAGCGGGGGGAGTGGACACCGGGGAGCTGTTTTTT. It specifies CASTRGLAGGVDTGELFF.